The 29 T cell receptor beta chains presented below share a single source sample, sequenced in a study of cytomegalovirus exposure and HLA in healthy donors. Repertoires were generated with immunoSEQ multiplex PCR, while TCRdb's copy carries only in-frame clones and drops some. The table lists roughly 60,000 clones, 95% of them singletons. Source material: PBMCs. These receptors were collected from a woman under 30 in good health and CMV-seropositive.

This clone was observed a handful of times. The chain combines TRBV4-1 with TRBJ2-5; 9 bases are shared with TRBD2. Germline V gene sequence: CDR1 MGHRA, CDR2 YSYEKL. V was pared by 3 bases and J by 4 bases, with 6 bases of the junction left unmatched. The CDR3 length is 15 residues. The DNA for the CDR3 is TGCGCCAGCAGCCAGGTTAGCGGGAGCGGAGAGACCCAGTACTTC. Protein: CASSQVSGSGETQYF.

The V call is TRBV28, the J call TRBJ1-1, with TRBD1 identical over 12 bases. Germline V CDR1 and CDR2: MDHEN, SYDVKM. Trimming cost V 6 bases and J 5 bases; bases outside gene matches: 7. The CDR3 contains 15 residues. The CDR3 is CASSLRGQGATEAFF. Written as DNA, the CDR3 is TGTGCCAGCAGCCTCAGGGGACAGGGGGCAACTGAAGCTTTCTTT.

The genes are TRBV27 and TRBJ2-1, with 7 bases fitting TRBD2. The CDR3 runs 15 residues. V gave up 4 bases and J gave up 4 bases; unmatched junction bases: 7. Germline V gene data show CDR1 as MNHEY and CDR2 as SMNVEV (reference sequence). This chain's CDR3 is CASSWEGPPYNEQFF. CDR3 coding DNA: TGTGCCAGCAGTTGGGAGGGCCCTCCATACAATGAGCAGTTCTTC.

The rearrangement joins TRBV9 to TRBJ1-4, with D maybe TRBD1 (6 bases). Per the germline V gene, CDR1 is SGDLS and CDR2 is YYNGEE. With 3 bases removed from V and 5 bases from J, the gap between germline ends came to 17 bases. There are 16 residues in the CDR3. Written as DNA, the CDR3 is TGTGCCAGCAGCGCGGGGGCCGGGGGGTGGAATGAAAAACTGTTTTTT. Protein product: CASSAGAGGWNEKLFF.

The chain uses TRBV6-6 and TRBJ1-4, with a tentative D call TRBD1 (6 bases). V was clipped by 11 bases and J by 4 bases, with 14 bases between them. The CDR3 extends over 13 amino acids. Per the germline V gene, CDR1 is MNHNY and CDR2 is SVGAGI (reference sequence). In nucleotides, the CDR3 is TGTGCCTCCCACAGGGAAAGTAATGAAAAACTGTTTTTT. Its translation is CASHRESNEKLFF.

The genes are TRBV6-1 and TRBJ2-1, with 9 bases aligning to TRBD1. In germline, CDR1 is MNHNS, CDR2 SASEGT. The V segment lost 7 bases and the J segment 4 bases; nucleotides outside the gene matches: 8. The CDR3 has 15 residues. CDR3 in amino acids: CASIMDRGGYNEQFF. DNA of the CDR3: TGTGCCAGCATCATGGACAGGGGAGGGTACAATGAGCAGTTCTTC.

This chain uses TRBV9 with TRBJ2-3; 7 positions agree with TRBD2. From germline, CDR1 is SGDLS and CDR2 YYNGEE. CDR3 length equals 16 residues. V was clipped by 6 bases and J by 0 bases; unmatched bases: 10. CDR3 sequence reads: CASTLGPSGSTDTQYF. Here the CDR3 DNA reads TGTGCCAGCACCCTAGGCCCTAGCGGCAGCACAGATACGCAGTATTTT.

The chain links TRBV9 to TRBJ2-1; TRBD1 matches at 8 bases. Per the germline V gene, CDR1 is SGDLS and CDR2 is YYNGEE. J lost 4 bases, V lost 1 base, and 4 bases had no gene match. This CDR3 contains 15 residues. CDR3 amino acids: CASSVLGQEYNEQFF. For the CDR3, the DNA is TGTGCCAGCAGCGTATTGGGACAGGAGTACAATGAGCAGTTCTTC.

The CDR3: CASHGGNEKLFF. The CDR3 coding sequence is TGTGCCAGCCATGGGGGGAATGAAAAACTGTTTTTT. The chain is built from TRBV10-3 and TRBJ1-4; TRBD1 is a possible D gene (5 bases). Germline CDR1 and CDR2: ENHRY and SYGVKD. Trimming pared 10 bases from V and 5 bases from J, leaving 11 bases between. The CDR3 length is 12 residues.

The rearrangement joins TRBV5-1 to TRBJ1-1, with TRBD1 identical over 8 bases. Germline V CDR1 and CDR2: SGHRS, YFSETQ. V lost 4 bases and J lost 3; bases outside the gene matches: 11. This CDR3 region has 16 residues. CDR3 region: CASSPRQGREDTEAFF. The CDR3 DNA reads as TGCGCCAGCAGCCCCCGACAGGGGAGGGAGGACACTGAAGCTTTCTTT.

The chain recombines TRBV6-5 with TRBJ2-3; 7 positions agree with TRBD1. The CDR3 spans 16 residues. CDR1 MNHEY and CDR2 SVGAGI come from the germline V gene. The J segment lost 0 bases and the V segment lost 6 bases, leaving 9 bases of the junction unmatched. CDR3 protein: CASRYDRESSTDTQYF. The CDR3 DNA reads TGTGCCAGCAGGTACGACAGGGAATCTAGCACAGATACGCAGTATTTT.

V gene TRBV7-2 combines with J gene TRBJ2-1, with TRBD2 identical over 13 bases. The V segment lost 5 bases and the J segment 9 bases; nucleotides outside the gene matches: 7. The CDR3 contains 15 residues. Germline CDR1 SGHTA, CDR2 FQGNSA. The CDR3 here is CASSPWTSGSFEQFF. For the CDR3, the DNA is TGTGCCAGCAGCCCTTGGACTAGCGGGAGTTTTGAGCAGTTCTTC.

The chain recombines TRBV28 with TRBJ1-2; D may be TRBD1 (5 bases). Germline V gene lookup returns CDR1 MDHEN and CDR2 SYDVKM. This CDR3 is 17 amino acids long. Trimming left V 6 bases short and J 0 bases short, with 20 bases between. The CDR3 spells CASRPAGLEIPNYGYTF. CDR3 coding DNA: TGTGCCAGCAGACCCGCAGGGCTCGAAATTCCTAACTATGGCTACACCTTC.

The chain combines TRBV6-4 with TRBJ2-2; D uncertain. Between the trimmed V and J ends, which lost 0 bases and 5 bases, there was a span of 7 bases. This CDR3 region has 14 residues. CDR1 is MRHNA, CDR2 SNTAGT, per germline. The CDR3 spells CASSDSWQTGELFF. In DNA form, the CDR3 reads TGTGCCAGCAGTGACTCTTGGCAGACCGGGGAGCTGTTTTTT.

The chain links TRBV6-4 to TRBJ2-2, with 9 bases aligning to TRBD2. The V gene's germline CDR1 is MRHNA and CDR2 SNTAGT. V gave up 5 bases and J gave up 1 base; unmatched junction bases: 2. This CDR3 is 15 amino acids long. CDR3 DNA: TGTGCCAGCAGTCGGACTAGCGAGAACACCGGGGAGCTGTTTTTT. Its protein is CASSRTSENTGELFF.

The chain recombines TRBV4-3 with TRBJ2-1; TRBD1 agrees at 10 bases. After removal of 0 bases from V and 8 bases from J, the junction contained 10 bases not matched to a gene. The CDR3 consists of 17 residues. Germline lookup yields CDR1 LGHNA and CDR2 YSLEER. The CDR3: CASSQDPRQGALDEQFF. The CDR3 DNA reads TGCGCCAGCAGCCAAGATCCAAGACAGGGGGCTCTCGATGAGCAGTTCTTC.

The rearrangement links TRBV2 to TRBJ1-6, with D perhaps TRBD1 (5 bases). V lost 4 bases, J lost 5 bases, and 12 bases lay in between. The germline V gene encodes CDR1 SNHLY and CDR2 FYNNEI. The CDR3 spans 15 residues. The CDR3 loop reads CASSGARDHNSPLHF. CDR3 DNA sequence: TGTGCCAGCAGTGGCGCGCGGGACCATAATTCACCCCTCCACTTT.

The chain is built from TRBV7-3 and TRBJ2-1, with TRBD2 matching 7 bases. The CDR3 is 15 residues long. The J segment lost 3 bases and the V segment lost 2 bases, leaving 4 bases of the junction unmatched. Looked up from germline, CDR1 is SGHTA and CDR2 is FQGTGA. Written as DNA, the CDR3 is TGTGCCAGCAGCTTACTCGTAGCGGGCTACAATGAGCAGTTCTTC. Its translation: CASSLLVAGYNEQFF.

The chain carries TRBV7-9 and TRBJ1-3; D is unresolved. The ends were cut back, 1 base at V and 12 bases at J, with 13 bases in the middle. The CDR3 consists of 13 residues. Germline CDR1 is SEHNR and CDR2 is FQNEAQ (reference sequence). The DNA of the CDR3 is TGTGCCAGCAGCTTAGACAGCATAAGGAACATATATTTT. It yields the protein CASSLDSIRNIYF.

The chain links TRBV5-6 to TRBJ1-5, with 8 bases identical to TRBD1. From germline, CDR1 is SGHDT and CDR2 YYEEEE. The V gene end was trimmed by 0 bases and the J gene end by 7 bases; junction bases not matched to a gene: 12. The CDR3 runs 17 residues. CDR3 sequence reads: CASSLGARQGAQQPQHF. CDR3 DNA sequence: TGTGCCAGCAGCTTGGGGGCTAGGCAGGGGGCACAACAGCCCCAGCATTTT.

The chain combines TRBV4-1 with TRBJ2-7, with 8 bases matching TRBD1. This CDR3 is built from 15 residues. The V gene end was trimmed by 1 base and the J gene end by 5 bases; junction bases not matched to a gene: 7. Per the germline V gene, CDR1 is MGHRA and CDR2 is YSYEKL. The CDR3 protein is CASSQVGQGRDEQYF. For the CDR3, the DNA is TGCGCCAGCAGCCAAGTAGGACAGGGAAGGGACGAGCAGTACTTC.

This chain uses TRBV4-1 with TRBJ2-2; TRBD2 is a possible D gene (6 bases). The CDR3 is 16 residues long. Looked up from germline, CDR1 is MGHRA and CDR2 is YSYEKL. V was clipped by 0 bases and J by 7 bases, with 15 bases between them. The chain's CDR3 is CASSQDSTSRGGELFF. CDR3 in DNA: TGCGCCAGCAGCCAAGATAGTACTAGCCGGGGCGGGGAGCTGTTTTTT.

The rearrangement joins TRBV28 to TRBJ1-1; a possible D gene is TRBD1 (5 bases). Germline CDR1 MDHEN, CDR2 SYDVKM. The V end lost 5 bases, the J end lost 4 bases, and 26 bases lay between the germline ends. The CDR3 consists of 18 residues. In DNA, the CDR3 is TGTGCCAGCAGTGCCACCCGGGGGACCACAGAACAATCCACTGAAGCTTTCTTT. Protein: CASSATRGTTEQSTEAFF.

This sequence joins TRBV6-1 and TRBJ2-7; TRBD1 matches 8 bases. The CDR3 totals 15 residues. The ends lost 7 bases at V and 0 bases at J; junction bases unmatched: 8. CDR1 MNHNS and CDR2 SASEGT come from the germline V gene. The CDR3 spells CASILRTGSSYEQYF. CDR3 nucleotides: TGTGCCAGCATTTTAAGGACAGGGAGCTCCTACGAGCAGTACTTC.

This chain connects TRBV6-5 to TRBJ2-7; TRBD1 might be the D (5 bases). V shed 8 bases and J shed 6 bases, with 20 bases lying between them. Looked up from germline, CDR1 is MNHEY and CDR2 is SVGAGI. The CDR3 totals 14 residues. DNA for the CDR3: TGTGCCAGCTACGCCCAGGGTTCCTTATCCGAGCAGTACTTC. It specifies CASYAQGSLSEQYF.

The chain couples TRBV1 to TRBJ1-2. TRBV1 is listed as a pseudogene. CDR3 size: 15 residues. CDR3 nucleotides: TGCACCAGCAGCCAAGTTCGTGGAGGACGATATGGCTACACCTTC. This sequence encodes CTSSQVRGGRYGYTF.

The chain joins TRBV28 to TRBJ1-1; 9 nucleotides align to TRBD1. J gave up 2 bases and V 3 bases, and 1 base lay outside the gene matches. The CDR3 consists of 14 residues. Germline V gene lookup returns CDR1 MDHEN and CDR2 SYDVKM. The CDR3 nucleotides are TGTGCCAGCAGTTTGACAGGGGGAAACACTGAAGCTTTCTTT. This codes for CASSLTGGNTEAFF.

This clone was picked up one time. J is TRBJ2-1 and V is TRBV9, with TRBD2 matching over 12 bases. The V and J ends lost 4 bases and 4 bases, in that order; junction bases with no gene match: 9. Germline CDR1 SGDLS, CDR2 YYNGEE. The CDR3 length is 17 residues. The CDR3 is CASSQMTSGRVYNEQFF. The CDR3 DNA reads TGTGCCAGCAGCCAGATGACTAGCGGGAGAGTATACAATGAGCAGTTCTTC.

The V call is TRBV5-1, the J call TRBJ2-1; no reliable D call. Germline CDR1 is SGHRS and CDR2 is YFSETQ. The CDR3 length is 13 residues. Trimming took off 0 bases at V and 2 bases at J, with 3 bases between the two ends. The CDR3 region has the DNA TGCGCCAGCAGCTTGGCTACCTACAATGAGCAGTTCTTC. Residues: CASSLATYNEQFF.